This TCR beta chain was identified during a study of control samples from healthy donors and cancer patients. Germline values: CDR1 SGHRS, CDR2 YFSETQ. This CDR3 has 15 residues. Trimming removed 1 base at V and 0 bases at J, with 8 bases between. Clones were sequenced by immunoSEQ multiplex PCR, and TCRdb holds only the in-frame ones, with some missing. The table records some 80,000 clones, 89% of them present only once. The receptor comes from a man between 50 and 59 years old in good health. V gene TRBV5-1 combines with J gene TRBJ1-3, with D unclear. Input material: blood. The CDR3 sequence: CASSLPSGSGNTIYF. CDR3 DNA: TGCGCCAGCAGCTTGCCCTCAGGCTCTGGAAACACCATATATTTT.